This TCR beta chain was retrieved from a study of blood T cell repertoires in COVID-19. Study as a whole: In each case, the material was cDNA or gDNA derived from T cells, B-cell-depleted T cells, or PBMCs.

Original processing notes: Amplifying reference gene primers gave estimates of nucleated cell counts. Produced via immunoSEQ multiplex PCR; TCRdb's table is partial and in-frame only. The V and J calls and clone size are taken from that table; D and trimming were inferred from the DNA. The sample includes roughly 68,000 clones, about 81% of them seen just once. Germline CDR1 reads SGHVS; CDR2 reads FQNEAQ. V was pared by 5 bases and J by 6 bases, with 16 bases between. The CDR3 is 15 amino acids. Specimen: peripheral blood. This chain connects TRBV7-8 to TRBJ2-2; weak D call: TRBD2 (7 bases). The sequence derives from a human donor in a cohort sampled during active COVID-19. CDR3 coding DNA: TGTGCCAGCAGCCTAAATCCGGGGGGCGCCGGGGAGCTGTTTTTT. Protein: CASSLNPGGAGELFF.